The 22 T cell receptor beta chains below all came from one sample that was sequenced in a study of cytomegalovirus exposure and HLA in healthy donors. Generated by immunoSEQ multiplex PCR, the TCRdb table keeps only in-frame clones and is missing some. The sample contains around 190,000 clones, around 88% of which appear only once. Sequencing input: PBMCs. The receptors stem from a young woman in good health and CMV-seronegative.

This chain links TRBV27 with TRBJ2-1, with TRBD2 as a possible D gene (5 bases). Trimming took 1 base from V and 2 from J, leaving 15 bases between them. Germline assignment: CDR1 MNHEY and CDR2 SMNVEV (reference sequence). The CDR3 runs to 17 residues. DNA for the CDR3: TGTGCCAGCAGTTTATTTTCTAGCCTAGGTCCCTACAATGAGCAGTTCTTC. This encodes CASSLFSSLGPYNEQFF.

J is TRBJ1-5 and V is TRBV18; D not resolved. Trimming stripped 3 bases from V and 5 bases from J, with 5 bases between. Germline CDR1 reads KGHSH; CDR2 reads LQKENI. The length of the CDR3 is 12 residues. The CDR3 loop reads CASSPSDQPQHF. CDR3 sequence (DNA): TGTGCCAGCTCACCGAGCGATCAGCCCCAGCATTTT.

The gene calls are TRBV30 and TRBJ2-6; perhaps TRBD2 as D (7 bases). This CDR3 comprises 17 residues. V was clipped by 3 bases and J by 2 bases, with 17 bases between them. Per germline, CDR1 GTSNPN and CDR2 SVGIG (reference sequence). CDR3 region: CAWSPGGGAAGANVLTF. CDR3 nucleotide sequence: TGTGCCTGGAGCCCTGGGGGGGGCGCTGCTGGGGCCAACGTCCTGACTTTC.

The V and J genes are TRBV5-1 and TRBJ2-1; D is ambiguous. The germline V gene encodes CDR1 SGHRS and CDR2 YFSETQ. This CDR3 spans 15 amino acids. The V and J ends lost 0 bases and 6 bases respectively, with 13 bases between them. CDR3 region: CASSLATDSGNEQFF. DNA of the CDR3: TGCGCCAGCAGCTTGGCAACTGACTCGGGCAATGAGCAGTTCTTC.

The chain uses TRBV6-1 and TRBJ2-1; 10 bases align to TRBD1. CDR1 and CDR2 from the germline V gene are MNHNS and SASEGT. V shed 4 bases and J 2 bases; nucleotides not matched to a gene: 2. The CDR3 loop spans 15 amino acids. DNA for the CDR3: TGTGCCAGCAGTGCAGACAGGGGGCCCTACAATGAGCAGTTCTTC. Translation gives CASSADRGPYNEQFF.

The rearrangement joins TRBV5-8 to TRBJ1-5, with D tentatively TRBD1 (6 bases). From germline, CDR1 is SGHTS and CDR2 YDEGEE. The CDR3 has 16 amino acids. V shed 0 bases and J shed 0 bases, with 10 bases lying between them. The CDR3 sequence: CASSLETGVSNQPQHF. The CDR3 DNA sequence: TGTGCCAGCAGCTTGGAGACAGGAGTTAGCAATCAGCCCCAGCATTTT.

The chain links TRBV27 to TRBJ2-1, with D uncertain. Per the germline V gene, CDR1 is MNHEY and CDR2 is SMNVEV (reference sequence). The CDR3 runs 12 residues. Trimming cost V 0 bases and J 10 bases, with 7 bases left between them. The chain's CDR3 is CASSLSSREQFF. In DNA, the CDR3 is TGTGCCAGCAGTTTATCCTCCCGGGAGCAGTTCTTC.

This chain uses TRBV5-6 with TRBJ2-1; 7 bases align to TRBD2. The CDR3 consists of 17 residues. The germline V gene has CDR1 SGHDT and CDR2 YYEEEE. V lost 4 bases to trimming and J lost 9 bases; unmatched junction nucleotides: 19. CDR3 bases: TGTGCCAGCAGCGAAACCATCGGGACTACTTGGAGAGGTGAGCAGTTCTTC. Protein product: CASSETIGTTWRGEQFF.

The chain combines TRBV7-6 with TRBJ2-7, with 11 positions matching TRBD2. After removal of 2 bases from V and 4 bases from J, the junction contained 13 bases not matched to a gene. CDR3 length: 18 residues. The germline gives CDR1 SGHVS, CDR2 FNYEAQ. The CDR3 DNA reads as TGTGCCAGCAGCTTAAATCCCTCTACTAGCGGGAGTTGGTACGAGCAGTACTTC. Its protein is CASSLNPSTSGSWYEQYF. The variable domain in full, with the rest retrieved from reference TRBV7-6 and TRBJ2-7, is GAGVSQSPRYKVTKRGQDVALRCDPISGHVSLYWYRQALGQGPEFLTYFNYEAQQDKSGLPNDRFSAERPEGSISTLTIQRTEQRDSAMYRCASSLNPSTSGSWYEQYFGPGTRLTVT.

The chain joins TRBV30 to TRBJ2-3; no clear D gene. The CDR3 extends over 15 amino acids. Trimming cost V 0 bases and J 2 bases, with 12 bases left between them. Germline values: CDR1 GTSNPN, CDR2 SVGIG (reference sequence). The CDR3 loop reads CAWSVLASTTDTQYF. The CDR3 DNA reads as TGTGCCTGGAGTGTGTTGGCAAGTACCACAGATACGCAGTATTTT.

This clone has only a few counts. The rearrangement links TRBV5-6 to TRBJ1-2; 10 bases are shared with TRBD1. Per germline, CDR1 SGHDT and CDR2 YYEEEE. The V and J ends lost 0 bases and 4 bases, in that order; junction bases with no gene match: 6. The CDR3 covers 16 residues. The CDR3: CASSLEKGQGFYGYTF. In DNA form, the CDR3 reads TGTGCCAGCAGCTTGGAAAAGGGACAGGGGTTCTATGGCTACACCTTC. The full variable domain, its missing parts supplied by reference TRBV5-6 and TRBJ1-2, is DAGVTQSPTHLIKTRGQQVTLRCSPKSGHDTVSWYQQALGQGPQFIFQYYEEEERQRGNFPDRFSGHQFPNYSSELNVNALLLGDSALYLCASSLEKGQGFYGYTFGSGTRLTVV.

DNA of the CDR3: TGTGCCAGCAGCTCTGACAGGGCCGCGGGCTACACCTTC. Residues: CASSSDRAAGYTF. The chain recombines TRBV5-6 with TRBJ1-2; 7 bases match TRBD1. Unmatched junction bases numbered 7, after V lost 3 bases and J lost 8 bases. This CDR3 contains 13 residues. Germline-derived CDR1 and CDR2 are SGHDT and YYEEEE.

CDR3 in amino acids: CASSLPGLGEETQYF. The CDR3 region has the DNA TGTGCCAGCAGCTTACCGGGACTAGGGGAAGAGACCCAGTACTTC. The chain has TRBV5-8 and TRBJ2-5, with 8 positions matching TRBD2. The ends lost 2 bases at V and 3 bases at J; junction bases unmatched: 6. There are 15 residues in the CDR3. Germline CDR1 reads SGHTS; CDR2 reads YDEGEE.

The V gene is TRBV4-1, the J gene TRBJ1-4, with 9 nucleotides matching TRBD1. Germline CDR1 and CDR2: MGHRA and YSYEKL. The length of the CDR3 is 16 residues. The V gene end was trimmed by 3 bases and the J gene end by 0 bases; junction bases not matched to a gene: 2. CDR3 region: CASSQGDRATNEKLFF. The DNA of the CDR3 is TGCGCCAGCAGCCAGGGGGACAGGGCAACTAATGAAAAACTGTTTTTT.

The rearrangement uses TRBV5-1 and TRBJ2-3; 8 positions agree with TRBD1. V gave up 4 bases and J gave up 11 bases; unmatched junction bases: 3. The germline gives CDR1 SGHRS, CDR2 YFSETQ. The CDR3 length is 11 residues. CDR3 residues: CASSVDRVQYF. In DNA form, the CDR3 reads TGCGCCAGCAGCGTGGACAGGGTGCAGTATTTT.

This clone was found once. This chain uses TRBV7-2 with TRBJ2-7, with no clear D. V lost 5 bases and J lost 6, with 11 bases in between. The V gene's germline CDR1 is SGHTA and CDR2 FQGNSA. This CDR3 comprises 12 residues. CDR3 sequence reads: CASSPQTPEQYF. The CDR3, as DNA: TGTGCCAGCAGCCCCCAAACACCCGAGCAGTACTTC.

The gene calls are TRBV19 and TRBJ1-4; D is undetermined. The germline gives CDR1 LNHDA, CDR2 SQIVND (reference sequence). There are 13 residues in the CDR3. V was clipped by 4 bases and J by 7 bases, with 10 bases between them. The DNA for the CDR3 is TGTGCCAGTAGTAGGCCTAGAGGTGAAAAACTGTTTTTT. Translating gives CASSRPRGEKLFF.

The rearrangement joins TRBV6-6 to TRBJ1-2, with TRBD1 identical over 9 bases. The CDR3 has 14 amino acids. V was clipped by 2 bases and J by 5 bases; unmatched bases: 3. The germline gives CDR1 MNHNY, CDR2 SVGAGI (reference sequence). This CDR3 is CASSYKQGAYGYTF. CDR3 nucleotides: TGTGCCAGCAGTTACAAACAGGGGGCTTATGGCTACACCTTC.

CDR3 region: CASSSQQGRQPQHF. The CDR3 DNA follows: TGTGCCAGCAGCTCACAACAGGGGAGACAGCCCCAGCATTTT. This chain joins TRBV7-6 and TRBJ1-5, with 7 bases aligning to TRBD1. V trimming: 4 bases; J trimming: 7 bases; junction bases outside the gene matches: 7. The CDR3 runs 14 residues. In germline, CDR1 is SGHVS, CDR2 FNYEAQ.

This chain links TRBV1 with TRBJ2-3; TRBD2 is taken as the D call from the table, unchecked against the DNA. TRBV1 is a recognized pseudogene. CDR3 length: 19 amino acids. CDR3 sequence reads: CTSSQDRLIAGAPGDTQYF. In DNA form, the CDR3 reads TGCACCAGCAGCCAAGATCGGCTAATAGCGGGGGCCCCGGGGGATACGCAGTATTTT.

This chain joins TRBV19 and TRBJ1-4; D gene unclear. V lost 10 bases and J lost 5, with 8 bases in between. CDR1 is LNHDA and CDR2 is SQIVND in the germline V gene (reference sequence). CDR3 length equals 11 residues. CDR3 DNA: TGTGCCAAAGCAGGAAATGAAAAACTGTTTTTT. Amino acids: CAKAGNEKLFF.

The CDR3 coding sequence is TGTGCCTGGAGTTTGACTAGCGGGGGCTCCAATGAGCAGTTCTTC. This codes for CAWSLTSGGSNEQFF. The genes are TRBV30 and TRBJ2-1; 12 nucleotides agree with TRBD2. CDR1 is GTSNPN, CDR2 SVGIG, per germline (reference sequence). This CDR3 is 15 amino acids long. Trimming cost V 2 bases and J 6 bases; bases outside gene matches: 5.